This T cell receptor beta chain was sequenced during a study of T-cell memory formation after mild COVID-19. Study summary: Clusters of TCRs were largely donor specific.

cDNA libraries for TCR alpha and TCR beta, carrying sample barcodes and UMIs, came from 5'RACE with constant-segment primers. TCRdb reanalysed the 5' RACE reads using MiXCR and keeps one entry per CDR3 protein. The sample lists over 120,000 distinct CDR3 sequences; approximately 5.7% were seen once. This clonotype was detected many times. Germline values: CDR1 SGHTA, CDR2 FQGTGA. This CDR3 has 16 residues. With 5 bases clipped from V and 2 bases from J, the junction kept 7 bases outside the gene matches. This chain joins TRBV7-3 and TRBJ2-2; 8 positions agree with TRBD2. What was sequenced was PBMCs or a T cell subset sorted from them (not recorded which). The receptor was isolated from an adult woman who had mild COVID-19 (a few samples of this study predate the infection). Cell type and time point are not known. The CDR3 DNA reads TGTGCCAGCAGCCCTTCGGCGGGGGGTAACACCGGGGAGCTGTTTTTT. This translates into CASSPSAGGNTGELFF.